Listed below are T cell receptor beta chains from one sample, sequenced in a study of blood T cell repertoires in COVID-19. Clones were sequenced by immunoSEQ multiplex PCR, and TCRdb holds only the in-frame ones, with some missing. The table records a few hundred thousand clones, around 83% of them present only once. The sequencing input was peripheral blood. These TCRs come from a middle-aged woman who had recovered from COVID-19. Each CDR3 is given with its conserved first and last residue. Clone size is stated in some rows and not others, as once, few, many or a class when expanded.

v_gene: TRBV12-3/TRBV12-4
abundance: once
CDR3aa: CASSALYEQYF

v_gene: TRBV2
abundance: -
CDR3aa: CASSHPTGQGSNEQFF

v_gene: TRBV10-3
abundance: -
CDR3aa: CAISLSGVGTEAFF

v_gene: TRBV7-2
abundance: -
CDR3aa: CASRTPPGRMNTEAFF

v_gene: TRBV2
abundance: -
CDR3aa: CASILEGGNYGYTF

v_gene: TRBV27
abundance: -
CDR3aa: CASSPAGGNYYEQYF

v_gene: TRBV2
abundance: -
CDR3aa: CASRKGQESYEQYF

v_gene: TRBV12-3/TRBV12-4
abundance: -
CDR3aa: CASSGTARGYTF

v_gene: TRBV5-6
abundance: -
CDR3aa: CASSLALDGVKYEQYF

v_gene: TRBV30
abundance: few
CDR3aa: CAWSARLGDTQYF

v_gene: TRBV30
abundance: -
CDR3aa: CAWDRDYGYTF

v_gene: TRBV27
abundance: -
CDR3aa: CASSLGGESEQFF

v_gene: TRBV2
abundance: -
CDR3aa: CASSVQTGWDSPLHF

v_gene: TRBV29-1
abundance: -
CDR3aa: CSVLYDGGGTQYF

v_gene: TRBV28
abundance: once
CDR3aa: CASSLPRDFVKGNQPQHF

v_gene: TRBV28
abundance: -
CDR3aa: CASRTGPKRTNTEAFF

v_gene: TRBV5-1
abundance: -
CDR3aa: CASSLAVRPSDQPQHF

v_gene: TRBV29-1
abundance: -
CDR3aa: CSVDRGGEQFF

v_gene: TRBV2
abundance: -
CDR3aa: CASSARRLAAYEQYF

v_gene: TRBV11-2
abundance: -
CDR3aa: CASSQDRSNQPQHF

v_gene: TRBV3-1/TRBV3-2
abundance: -
CDR3aa: CASSQDDRGFNYGYTF

v_gene: TRBV11-2
abundance: -
CDR3aa: CASSFGDSADTQYF

v_gene: TRBV2
abundance: many
CDR3aa: CASRGQSNQPQHF

v_gene: TRBV15
abundance: few
CDR3aa: CATSRGGKNTEAFF

v_gene: TRBV4-1
abundance: -
CDR3aa: CASSRQLGTGNTEAFF

v_gene: TRBV3-1/TRBV3-2
abundance: -
CDR3aa: CASSQRQGASEKLFF

v_gene: TRBV6-5
abundance: -
CDR3aa: CASSYRGQGQPQHF

v_gene: TRBV2
abundance: -
CDR3aa: CASSEALYQGHGNLLF

v_gene: TRBV9
abundance: -
CDR3aa: CASSVDRVNTGELFF

v_gene: TRBV4-1
abundance: -
CDR3aa: CASSQEGELEADQPQHF

v_gene: TRBV20-1
abundance: -
CDR3aa: CSAKTVGYTF

v_gene: TRBV13
abundance: -
CDR3aa: CASSLGRSNYGYTF

v_gene: TRBV6-5
abundance: -
CDR3aa: CASKILTATYEQYF

v_gene: TRBV28
abundance: -
CDR3aa: CASSLERRGGYGYTF

v_gene: TRBV15
abundance: -
CDR3aa: CATSRDREVFNEQFF

v_gene: TRBV21-1
abundance: -
CDR3aa: CASSFRGCGSTGELFF

v_gene: TRBV4-2
abundance: -
CDR3aa: CASSQGATAGNTIYF

v_gene: TRBV11-1
abundance: -
CDR3aa: CASSFRTGGSGELFF

v_gene: TRBV4-1
abundance: -
CDR3aa: CASSQPSIGQGGETQYF

v_gene: TRBV19
abundance: -
CDR3aa: CASSTDLIYNEQFF

v_gene: TRBV6-6
abundance: -
CDR3aa: CASSMRRENTEAFF

v_gene: TRBV18
abundance: once
CDR3aa: CASSPGSLGNTIYF

v_gene: TRBV19
abundance: -
CDR3aa: CASSIDIQETQYF

v_gene: TRBV4-1
abundance: -
CDR3aa: CARSHPGGGGGGTDTQYF

v_gene: TRBV6-6
abundance: once
CDR3aa: CASRGRTGVETQYF

v_gene: TRBV28
abundance: -
CDR3aa: CASSFGGPRNQPQHF

v_gene: TRBV5-1
abundance: -
CDR3aa: CASSLGLAGGETQYF

v_gene: TRBV5-6
abundance: -
CDR3aa: CASSLVHHRGRETQYF

v_gene: TRBV7-6
abundance: -
CDR3aa: CASSLGGQRGMPHEQFF